These 13 T cell receptor beta chains came from one sample sequenced in a study of radiotherapy plus CTLA-4 blockade in lung cancer. Some clones are missing from TCRdb's copy, which holds only in-frame ones; the method was immunoSEQ multiplex PCR. The sample has about 98,000 clones, 75% to 85% seen once; the top ten hold nearly 3.5%. The sequences come from peripheral blood, collected from a patient treated with radiotherapy plus ipilimumab. The receptors stem from a human donor with non-small cell lung cancer who had a partial response to radiotherapy plus ipilimumab.

V and J are TRBV19 and TRBJ2-4; TRBD1 agrees at 10 bases. The CDR3 is made up of 15 amino acids. The trim removed 5 bases at V and 8 bases at J, leaving 9 bases unmatched. The germline V gene encodes CDR1 LNHDA and CDR2 SQIVND (reference sequence). This CDR3 is CASSFLGQGRHIQYF. The CDR3 DNA is TGTGCCAGTAGTTTCCTGGGACAGGGGAGACACATTCAGTACTTC.

The chain uses TRBV30 and TRBJ2-7; possibly TRBD2 for D (7 bases). This CDR3 is built from 13 residues. Between the trimmed V and J ends, which lost 0 bases and 4 bases, there was a span of 10 bases. Germline V gene data show CDR1 as GTSNPN and CDR2 as SVGIG (reference sequence). The CDR3 bases are TGTGCCTGGAGTGTAGGGGGGGGGTACGAGCAGTACTTC. It codes for CAWSVGGGYEQYF.

The sample holds a few counts of this clone. The rearrangement joins TRBV25-1 to TRBJ2-5, with 7 bases aligning to TRBD2. The J call may not be correct, given that the DNA end is closer to TRBJ2-7. In germline, CDR1 is MGHDK, CDR2 SYGVNS. This CDR3 spans 14 amino acids. The CDR3 nucleotides are TGTGCCAGCAGAGAAGCCGGGGGGATCTACGAGCAGTACTTC. This codes for CASREAGGIYEQYF.

CDR3 loop: CASSLSASGTGNTIYF. The CDR3 bases are TGTGCCAGCAGCTTATCGGCGTCAGGGACAGGAAACACCATATATTTT. This chain connects TRBV7-2 to TRBJ1-3; D is possibly TRBD1 (6 bases). There are 16 residues in the CDR3. Germline V CDR1 and CDR2: SGHTA, FQGNSA. The ends were cut back, 2 bases at V and 4 bases at J, with 15 bases in the middle.

This clone was counted between two and nine times. This chain joins TRBV6-6 and TRBJ2-1; TRBD2 aligns across 9 bases. With 6 bases clipped from V and 2 bases from J, the junction kept 5 bases outside the gene matches. Germline CDR1 is MNHNY and CDR2 is SVGAGI (reference sequence). CDR3 length: 15 residues. The CDR3 DNA sequence: TGTGCCAGCAGGGGGTCTAGCGGGACCTACAATGAGCAGTTCTTC. Translation gives CASRGSSGTYNEQFF.

The chain uses TRBV15 and TRBJ1-1; D not certain. Germline CDR1 LNHNV, CDR2 YYDKDF (reference sequence). Trimming removed 0 bases from V and 8 bases from J, with 10 bases in between. The CDR3 contains 13 residues. The CDR3 sequence is CATSRDPEGEAFF. CDR3 bases: TGTGCCACCAGCAGAGATCCCGAGGGCGAAGCTTTCTTT.

In this sample, this clone turned up once. The chain is built from TRBV5-1 and TRBJ2-5, with 8 bases lining up with TRBD2. Germline V gene sequence: CDR1 SGHRS, CDR2 YFSETQ. After removal of 3 bases from V and 2 bases from J, the junction contained 6 bases not matched to a gene. The CDR3 sequence is 15 residues long. Written as DNA, the CDR3 is TGCGCCAGCAGCTCCGGGACTAGAGTTCAAGAGACCCAGTACTTC. Its translation is CASSSGTRVQETQYF.

This chain uses TRBV5-4 with TRBJ1-1; TRBD1 is a possible D gene (6 bases). Trimming left V 6 bases short and J 3 bases short, with 21 bases between. Per germline, CDR1 SGHNT and CDR2 YYREEE (reference sequence). The CDR3 consists of 16 residues. CDR3 bases: TGTGCCAGCACCGTTGGGGGGGCCGGAGACGACACTGAAGCTTTCTTT. It yields the protein CASTVGGAGDDTEAFF.

The chain has TRBV15 and TRBJ2-7, with 9 nucleotides matching TRBD2. The ends lost 5 bases at V and 5 bases at J; junction bases unmatched: 10. CDR1 LNHNV and CDR2 YYDKDF come from the germline V gene (reference sequence). This CDR3 region has 15 residues. In DNA, the CDR3 is TGTGCCACCAGCTCCGGGGGACTAGCTATCCACGAGCAGTACTTC. Encoded protein: CATSSGGLAIHEQYF.

This clone was detected only once. The rearrangement uses TRBV18 and TRBJ1-5; 9 bases map to TRBD1. CDR3 length: 19 amino acids. V lost 3 bases to trimming and J lost 0 bases; unmatched junction nucleotides: 12. The germline V gene encodes CDR1 KGHSH and CDR2 LQKENI. CDR3 in DNA: TGTGCCAGCTCACCCGGGACAGGGATTGGGGCCTATAGCAATCAGCCCCAGCATTTT. This gives the protein CASSPGTGIGAYSNQPQHF.

The chain links TRBV6-5 to TRBJ2-7; D may be TRBD2 (5 bases). Germline V gives CDR1 MNHEY, CDR2 SVGAGI. The CDR3 loop spans 12 amino acids. V was clipped by 6 bases and J by 2 bases, with 8 bases between them. CDR3 bases: TGTGCCAGCAGAGGGAGCCCCTACGAGCAGTACTTC. Protein product: CASRGSPYEQYF.

V usage is TRBV7-8 and J usage is TRBJ2-3, with 7 bases lining up with TRBD1. The V gene end was trimmed by 3 bases and the J gene end by 1 base; junction bases not matched to a gene: 4. Germline V gives CDR1 SGHVS, CDR2 FQNEAQ. This CDR3 is 15 amino acids long. The CDR3 DNA reads as TGTGCCAGCAGCTTGAACAGGGGCGGCACAGATACGCAGTATTTT. Protein: CASSLNRGGTDTQYF.

V is TRBV6-6 and J is TRBJ1-2; TRBD1 might be the D (6 bases). The germline V and J ends were trimmed by 5 bases and 4 bases, with 20 bases remaining between them. Germline lookup yields CDR1 MNHNY and CDR2 SVGAGI (reference sequence). The CDR3 loop spans 16 amino acids. In DNA form, the CDR3 reads TGTGCCAGCAGTAGCCATGACAGGCCCGGGACCTATGGCTACACCTTC. It encodes CASSSHDRPGTYGYTF.